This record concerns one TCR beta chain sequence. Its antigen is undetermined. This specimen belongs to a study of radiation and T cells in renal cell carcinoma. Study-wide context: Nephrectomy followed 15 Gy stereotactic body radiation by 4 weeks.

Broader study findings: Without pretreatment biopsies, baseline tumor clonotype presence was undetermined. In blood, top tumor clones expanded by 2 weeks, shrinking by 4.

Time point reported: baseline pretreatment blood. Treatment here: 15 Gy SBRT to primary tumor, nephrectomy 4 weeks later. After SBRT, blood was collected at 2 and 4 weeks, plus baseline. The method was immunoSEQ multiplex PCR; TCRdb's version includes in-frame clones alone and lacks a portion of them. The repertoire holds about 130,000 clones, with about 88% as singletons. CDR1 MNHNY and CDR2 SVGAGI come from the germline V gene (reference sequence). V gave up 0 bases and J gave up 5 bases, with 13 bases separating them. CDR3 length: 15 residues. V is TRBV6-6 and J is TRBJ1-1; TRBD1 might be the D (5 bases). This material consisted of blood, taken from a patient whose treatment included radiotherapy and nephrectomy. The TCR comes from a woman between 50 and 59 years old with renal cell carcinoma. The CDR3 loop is CASSYSGGGGTEAFF. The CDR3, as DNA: TGTGCCAGCAGTTACTCGGGGGGTGGAGGGACTGAAGCTTTCTTT.